Listed here are 27 T cell receptor beta chains from one sample, sequenced in a study of blood T cell repertoires in COVID-19 (dated by TCRdb to the early 2020s). The library was prepared using the immunoSEQ multiplex PCR assay. TCRdb limited this immuneACCESS table to in-frame rearrangements with V and J called. A share of clones is missing; checked studies link under half to unresolved V genes, and the rest is unexplained. A total of under 130,000 clones appear in this sample, 65% to 80% of them only once. The biggest ten clones account for 20% to 25% of the sample. Sample: peripheral blood. The receptors here all came from a man aged 70 or older with active or convalescent COVID-19.

The CDR3 DNA follows: TGTGCCAGCAGCTTAACGGTGAACACTGAAGCTTTCTTT. This codes for CASSLTVNTEAFF. This chain joins TRBV11-1 and TRBJ1-1; D not certain. The CDR3 covers 13 residues. Germline lookup yields CDR1 SGHAT and CDR2 FQDESV (reference sequence). V gave up 2 bases and J gave up 0 bases, with 4 bases separating them. The full variable domain, with the rest looked up from reference TRBV11-1 and TRBJ1-1, is EAEVAQSPRYKITEKSQAVAFWCDPISGHATLYWYRQILGQGPELLVQFQDESVVDDSQLPKDRFSAERLKGVDSTLKIQPAELGDSAMYLCASSLTVNTEAFFGQGTRLTVV.

The chain carries TRBV5-1 and TRBJ1-2; TRBD1 aligns across 12 bases. Germline V gene data show CDR1 as SGHRS and CDR2 as YFSETQ. This CDR3 has 16 amino acids. Trimming took 2 bases from V and 7 from J; bases not matched to a gene: 9. The DNA of the CDR3 is TGCGCCAGCAGCTTTGGAACCGGGACAGGGGGCCCTGGCTACACCTTC. It codes for CASSFGTGTGGPGYTF.

This clone occurred a few times. The chain combines TRBV9 with TRBJ1-4; the match to TRBD1 covers 11 bases. After removal of 4 bases from V and 2 bases from J, the junction contained 10 bases not matched to a gene. CDR1 is SGDLS, CDR2 YYNGEE, per germline. The length of the CDR3 is 18 residues. DNA for the CDR3: TGTGCCAGCAGCCCCCAATCCGGGACAGGGGGGACTAATGAAAAACTGTTTTTT. This translates into CASSPQSGTGGTNEKLFF.

The chain couples TRBV6-1 to TRBJ1-5; D is uncertain. V was trimmed by 2 bases and J by 5 bases, leaving 10 bases between them. CDR3 length: 14 residues. Germline assignment: CDR1 MNHNS and CDR2 SASEGT. CDR3 DNA: TGTGCCAGCAGTGAAAGCAGCCGGGATCAGCCCCAGCATTTT. This encodes CASSESSRDQPQHF.

This clone has more than one count but fewer than ten. Distinct nucleotide sequences in the sample also encode this CDR3. This rearrangement joins TRBV30 to TRBJ2-6; D remains unclear. The CDR3 is made up of 13 amino acids. Trimming pared 2 bases from V and 1 base from J, leaving 3 bases between. Germline assignment: CDR1 GTSNPN and CDR2 SVGIG (reference sequence). The CDR3 reads CAWSSSGANVLTF. CDR3 nucleotides: TGTGCCTGGAGTTCGTCTGGGGCCAACGTCCTGACTTTC. The full variable domain, with the rest looked up from reference TRBV30 and TRBJ2-6, is SQTIHQWPATLVQPVGSPLSLECTVEGTSNPNLYWYRQAAGRGLQLLFYSVGIGQISSEVPQNLSASRPQDRQFILSSKKLLLSDSGFYLCAWSSSGANVLTFGAGSRLTVL.

The J gene is TRBJ2-1, the V gene TRBV27; D may be TRBD1 (5 bases). This CDR3 region has 11 residues. Germline lookup yields CDR1 MNHEY and CDR2 SMNVEV (reference sequence). The germline V and J ends were trimmed by 3 bases and 8 bases, with 5 bases remaining between them. In DNA form, the CDR3 reads TGTGCCAGCAGTTTCAGGGATGAGCAGTTCTTC. The encoded protein is CASSFRDEQFF.

This clone was detected a few times. The chain links TRBV5-6 to TRBJ1-2, with 10 bases aligning to TRBD1. Germline V lookup: CDR1 SGHDT, CDR2 YYEEEE. The CDR3 totals 15 residues. Losses at the gene ends were 5 bases for V and 5 bases for J; bases not matched to a gene: 9. The CDR3 loop is CASREPGQGTYGYTF. The DNA of the CDR3 is TGTGCCAGCAGGGAACCGGGACAGGGGACTTATGGCTACACCTTC. Drawing the rest from reference TRBV5-6 and TRBJ1-2, the complete variable domain is DAGVTQSPTHLIKTRGQQVTLRCSPKSGHDTVSWYQQALGQGPQFIFQYYEEEERQRGNFPDRFSGHQFPNYSSELNVNALLLGDSALYLCASREPGQGTYGYTFGSGTRLTVV.

Here the CDR3 reads CASRMGLALDEQYF. The CDR3 DNA is TGTGCCAGCAGGATGGGACTAGCGTTGGACGAGCAGTACTTC. The chain carries TRBV28 and TRBJ2-7; 10 bases match TRBD2. CDR1 and CDR2 from the germline V gene are MDHEN and SYDVKM. This CDR3 has 14 residues. Losses at the gene ends were 6 bases for V and 5 bases for J; bases not matched to a gene: 7. The variable domain in full, completed from reference TRBV28 and TRBJ2-7, reads DVKVTQSSRYLVKRTGEKVFLECVQDMDHENMFWYRQDPGLGLRLIYFSYDVKMKEKGDIPEGYSVSREKKERFSLILESASTNQTSMYLCASRMGLALDEQYFGPGTRLTVT.

The rearrangement links TRBV18 to TRBJ1-2, with D perhaps matching TRBD1 (5 bases). The germline V gene has CDR1 KGHSH and CDR2 LQKENI. CDR3 length: 14 amino acids. With 2 bases removed from V and 4 bases from J, the gap between germline ends came to 11 bases. The CDR3 nucleotides are TGTGCCAGCTCACCATTGTTGGGGCTCTATGGCTACACCTTC. It yields the protein CASSPLLGLYGYTF.

The chain links TRBV10-3 to TRBJ1-5, with 7 bases aligning to TRBD1. CDR1 and CDR2 (germline): ENHRY, SYGVKD. The CDR3 sequence is 15 residues long. V shed 3 bases and J 2 bases; nucleotides not matched to a gene: 4. The DNA of the CDR3 is TGTGCCATCAGTGAAGACAGGGAGGGCAATCAGCCCCAGCATTTT. Translated: CAISEDREGNQPQHF.

Of note for this clone: The sample has other DNA sequences that encode this CDR3 too. The rearrangement uses TRBV2 and TRBJ2-5; tentative D call: TRBD1 (6 bases). The CDR3 sequence is 13 residues long. V was clipped by 6 bases and J by 3 bases, with 11 bases between them. The germline V gene encodes CDR1 SNHLY and CDR2 FYNNEI. Written as DNA, the CDR3 is TGTGCCAGCAGACGTGGGACAAAAGAGACCCAGTACTTC. Encoded protein: CASRRGTKETQYF.

The chain combines TRBV10-3 with TRBJ2-1, with 11 bases matching TRBD2. This CDR3 is 15 amino acids long. Germline V CDR1 and CDR2: ENHRY, SYGVKD. The trim removed 7 bases at V and 4 bases at J, leaving 6 bases unmatched. The CDR3 loop reads CAITSGLADYNEQFF. For the CDR3, the DNA is TGTGCCATCACTTCGGGACTAGCGGATTACAATGAGCAGTTCTTC.

This clone was picked up a small number of times. V is TRBV7-9 and J is TRBJ1-6; 11 bases align to TRBD1. J lost 7 bases, V lost 5 bases, and 4 bases had no gene match. Germline CDR1 reads SEHNR; CDR2 reads FQNEAQ (reference sequence). The CDR3 is made up of 15 amino acids. CDR3: CASSSGTGGNSPLHF. In DNA form, the CDR3 reads TGTGCCAGCAGCAGTGGGACAGGGGGAAATTCACCCCTCCACTTT.

The chain recombines TRBV7-2 with TRBJ2-5; weak D call: TRBD2 (5 bases). V lost 1 base, J lost 5 bases, and 11 bases lay in between. The germline CDR1 and CDR2 sequences are SGHTA and FQGNSA. The CDR3 spans 14 residues. CDR3 DNA: TGTGCCAGCAGCTTAGGACACGGCGGGGAGACCCAGTACTTC. This gives the protein CASSLGHGGETQYF.

This clone was detected only a few times. The genes are TRBV11-3 and TRBJ2-2; tentatively, D is TRBD1 (7 bases). V was clipped by 1 base and J by 4 bases, with 13 bases between them. The CDR3 totals 16 residues. From germline, CDR1 is SGHNT and CDR2 YENEEA. CDR3 bases: TGTGCCAGCAGCTTAGGACAGGGAGGCCTCACCGGGGAGCTGTTTTTT. Its translation: CASSLGQGGLTGELFF.

The chain uses TRBV7-2 and TRBJ2-7, with 10 bases that match TRBD2. Germline V gene lookup returns CDR1 SGHTA and CDR2 FQGNSA. The V segment lost 5 bases and the J segment 1 base; nucleotides outside the gene matches: 8. The CDR3 length is 16 residues. The CDR3 sequence: CASSHSSGSQSYEQYF. As DNA, the CDR3 is TGTGCCAGCAGCCACTCTAGCGGGAGCCAATCCTACGAGCAGTACTTC.

V is TRBV5-1 and J is TRBJ1-1, with TRBD1 as a possible D gene (5 bases). CDR1 is SGHRS and CDR2 is YFSETQ in the germline V gene. The V and J ends lost 4 bases and 4 bases respectively, with 14 bases between them. CDR3 length: 14 residues. CDR3 sequence reads: CASSRVPTGTEAFF. The CDR3 region has the DNA TGCGCCAGCAGCCGAGTTCCTACAGGCACTGAAGCTTTCTTT.

The J gene is TRBJ1-6, the V gene TRBV28; a weak D match, TRBD1 (6 bases). Deletions cut 2 bases from V and 7 bases from J, with 15 bases between. The V gene's germline CDR1 is MDHEN and CDR2 SYDVKM. This CDR3 comprises 16 residues. In nucleotides, the CDR3 is TGTGCCAGCAGTTTACGGGGGGGCGCAGGCAATTCACCCCTCCACTTT. As protein: CASSLRGGAGNSPLHF.

V and J are TRBV6-5 and TRBJ2-1; 11 bases align to TRBD2. V gave up 7 bases and J gave up 8 bases; unmatched junction bases: 10. The CDR3 sequence is 15 residues long. Germline loops: CDR1 MNHEY, CDR2 SVGAGI. The CDR3 loop reads CASNLAGGAGDEQFF. DNA of the CDR3: TGTGCCAGCAATCTAGCGGGAGGTGCGGGGGATGAGCAGTTCTTC.

The chain joins TRBV3-1 (or the pseudogene TRBV3-2) to TRBJ1-3, with unresolved D. The CDR3 length is 15 residues. The V end lost 4 bases, the J end lost 0 bases, and 10 bases lay between the germline ends. Germline values: CDR1 LGHDT, CDR2 YNNKEL (reference sequence). CDR3 in amino acids: CASSPRLTSGNTIYF. CDR3 coding DNA: TGTGCCAGCAGCCCCCGGTTAACCTCTGGAAACACCATATATTTT.

CDR3 DNA sequence: TGTGCCAGCAGCCTCACGGGACAGGGGGGTTATGGCTACACCTTC. It specifies CASSLTGQGGYGYTF. V usage is TRBV14 and J usage is TRBJ1-2, with 11 bases that match TRBD1. J lost 5 bases, V lost 4 bases, and 6 bases had no gene match. Germline loops: CDR1 SGHDN, CDR2 FVKESK. The CDR3 is 15 residues long.

This chain uses TRBV19 with TRBJ1-2, with D possibly TRBD1 on 5 matching bases. This CDR3 has 13 residues. CDR1 and CDR2 (germline): LNHDA, SQIVND (reference sequence). V lost 6 bases and J 6 bases, leaving 14 bases between the germline ends. The CDR3 sequence: CASRPEWGDGYTF. The CDR3 nucleotides read TGTGCCAGTAGACCTGAATGGGGGGATGGCTACACCTTC.

This chain joins TRBV7-9 and TRBJ2-7; 7 bases align to TRBD2. CDR3 length equals 13 residues. J was trimmed by 5 bases and V by 2 bases; bases with no gene match: 3. Looked up from germline, CDR1 is SEHNR and CDR2 is FQNEAQ (reference sequence). CDR3 bases: TGTGCCAGCAGCTTAAGCGGGATTCACGAGCAGTACTTC. This translates into CASSLSGIHEQYF. The full variable domain, with the rest looked up from reference TRBV7-9 and TRBJ2-7, is DTGVSQNPRHKITKRGQNVTFRCDPISEHNRLYWYRQTLGQGPEFLTYFQNEAQLEKSRLLSDRFSAERPKGSFSTLEIQRTEQGDSAMYLCASSLSGIHEQYFGPGTRLTVT.

This chain connects TRBV6-5 to TRBJ1-1; no clear D gene. The V end lost 6 bases, the J end lost 8 bases, and 16 bases lay between the germline ends. The CDR3 runs to 13 residues. Per germline, CDR1 MNHEY and CDR2 SVGAGI. The CDR3, as DNA: TGTGCCAGCAGGCCCCAGTCCGCCTCCGAAGCTTTCTTT. It encodes CASRPQSASEAFF.

The chain employs TRBV5-4 and TRBJ2-3; D call uncertain. The CDR3 has 13 amino acids. Germline V lookup: CDR1 SGHNT, CDR2 YYREEE (reference sequence). The V gene lost 3 bases and the J gene lost 11 bases, with 16 bases spanning the gap. CDR3: CASSSNSIIGQYF. For the CDR3, the DNA is TGTGCCAGCAGCTCAAACAGTATCATAGGGCAGTATTTT.

The rearrangement uses TRBV5-1 and TRBJ2-1, with 8 positions matching TRBD2. Germline trimming cut 2 bases from V and 1 base from J; bases unmatched to any gene: 5. Germline-derived CDR1 and CDR2 are SGHRS and YFSETQ. The CDR3 spans 16 residues. CDR3 in DNA: TGCGCCAGCAGCTTATACCGGGGGGGTTCCTACAATGAGCAGTTCTTC. Protein: CASSLYRGGSYNEQFF.

The V gene is TRBV5-1, the J gene TRBJ2-5; D possibly corresponds to TRBD2 (6 bases). CDR1 and CDR2 (germline): SGHRS, YFSETQ. This CDR3 region has 13 residues. The V end lost 2 bases, the J end lost 4 bases, and 9 bases lay between the germline ends. CDR3 sequence reads: CASSFRRGETQYF. Written as DNA, the CDR3 is TGCGCCAGCAGCTTCCGGAGGGGAGAGACCCAGTACTTC.